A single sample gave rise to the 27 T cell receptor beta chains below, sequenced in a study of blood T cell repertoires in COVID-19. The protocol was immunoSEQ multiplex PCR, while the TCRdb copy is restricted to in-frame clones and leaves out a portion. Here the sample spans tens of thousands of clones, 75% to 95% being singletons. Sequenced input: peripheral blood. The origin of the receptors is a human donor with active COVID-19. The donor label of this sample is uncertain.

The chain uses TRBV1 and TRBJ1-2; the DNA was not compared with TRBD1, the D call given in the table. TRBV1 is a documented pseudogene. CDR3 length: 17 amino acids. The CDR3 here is CTSSQEAVAGERYGYTF. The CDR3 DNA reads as TGCACCAGCAGCCAAGAAGCCGTGGCAGGGGAACGGTATGGCTACACCTTC.

CDR3: CASNPIPTGQSETQYF. CDR3 in DNA: TGTGCCAGCAACCCCATCCCAACAGGGCAATCGGAGACCCAGTACTTC. The chain recombines TRBV28 with TRBJ2-5; a weak D match, TRBD1 (6 bases). The length of the CDR3 is 16 residues. The V end lost 7 bases, the J end lost 5 bases, and 23 bases lay between the germline ends. Germline CDR1 and CDR2: MDHEN and SYDVKM.

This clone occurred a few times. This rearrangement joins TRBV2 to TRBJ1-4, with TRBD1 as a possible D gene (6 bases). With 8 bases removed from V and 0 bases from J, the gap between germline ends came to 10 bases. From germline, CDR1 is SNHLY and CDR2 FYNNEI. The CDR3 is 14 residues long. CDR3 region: CASWTASTNEKLFF. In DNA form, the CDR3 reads TGTGCCAGCTGGACAGCTTCAACTAATGAAAAACTGTTTTTT.

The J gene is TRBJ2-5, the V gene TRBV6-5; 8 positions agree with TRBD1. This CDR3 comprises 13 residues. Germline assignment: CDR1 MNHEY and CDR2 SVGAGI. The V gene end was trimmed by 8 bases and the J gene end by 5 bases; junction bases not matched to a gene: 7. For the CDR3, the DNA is TGTGCCAGCTCCAGGGGGCGCAGGGAGACCCAGTACTTC. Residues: CASSRGRRETQYF.

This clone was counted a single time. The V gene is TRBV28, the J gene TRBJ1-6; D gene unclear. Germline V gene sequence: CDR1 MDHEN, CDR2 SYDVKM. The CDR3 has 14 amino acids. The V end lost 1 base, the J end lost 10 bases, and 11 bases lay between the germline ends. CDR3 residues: CASSLSNSLSPLHF. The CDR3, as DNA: TGTGCCAGCAGTTTATCGAACAGCCTATCACCCCTCCACTTT. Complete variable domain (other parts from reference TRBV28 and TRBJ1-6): DVKVTQSSRYLVKRTGEKVFLECVQDMDHENMFWYRQDPGLGLRLIYFSYDVKMKEKGDIPEGYSVSREKKERFSLILESASTNQTSMYLCASSLSNSLSPLHFGNGTRLTVT.

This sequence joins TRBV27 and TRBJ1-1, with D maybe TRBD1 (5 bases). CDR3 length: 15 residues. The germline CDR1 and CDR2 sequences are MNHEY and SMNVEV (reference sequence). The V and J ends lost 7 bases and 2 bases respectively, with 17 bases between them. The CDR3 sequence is CASIQGGALNTEAFF. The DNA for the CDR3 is TGTGCCAGCATCCAGGGTGGGGCCTTAAACACTGAAGCTTTCTTT.

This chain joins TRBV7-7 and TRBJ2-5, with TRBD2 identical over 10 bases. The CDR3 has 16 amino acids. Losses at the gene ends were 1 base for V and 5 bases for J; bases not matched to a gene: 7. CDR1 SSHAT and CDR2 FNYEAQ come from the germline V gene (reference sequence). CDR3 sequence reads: CASSLGASGGAETQYF. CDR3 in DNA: TGTGCCAGCAGCTTAGGGGCTAGCGGGGGCGCGGAGACCCAGTACTTC.

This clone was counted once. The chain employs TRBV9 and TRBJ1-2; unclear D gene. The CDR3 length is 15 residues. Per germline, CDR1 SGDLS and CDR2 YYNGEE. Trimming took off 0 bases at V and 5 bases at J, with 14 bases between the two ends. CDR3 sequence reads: CASSVDGGGLYGYTF. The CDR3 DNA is TGTGCCAGCAGCGTAGATGGCGGAGGGCTATATGGCTACACCTTC.

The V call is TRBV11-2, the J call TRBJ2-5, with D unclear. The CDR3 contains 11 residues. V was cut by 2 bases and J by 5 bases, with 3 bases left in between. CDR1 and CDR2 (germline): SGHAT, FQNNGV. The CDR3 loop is CASSLQETQYF. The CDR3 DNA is TGTGCCAGCAGCTTACAGGAGACCCAGTACTTC.

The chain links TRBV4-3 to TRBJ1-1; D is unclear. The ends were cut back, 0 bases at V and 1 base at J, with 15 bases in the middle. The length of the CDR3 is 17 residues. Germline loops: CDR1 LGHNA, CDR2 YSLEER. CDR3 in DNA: TGCGCCAGCAGCCAAGAGGTGGAGGGTGCCCAGAACACTGAAGCTTTCTTT. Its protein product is CASSQEVEGAQNTEAFF.

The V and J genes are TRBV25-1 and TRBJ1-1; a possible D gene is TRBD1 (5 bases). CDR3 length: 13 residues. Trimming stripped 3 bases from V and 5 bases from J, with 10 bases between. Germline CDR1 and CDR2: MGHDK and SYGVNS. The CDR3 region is CASSDQGLTEAFF. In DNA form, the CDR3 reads TGTGCCAGCAGTGATCAGGGTTTGACTGAAGCTTTCTTT.

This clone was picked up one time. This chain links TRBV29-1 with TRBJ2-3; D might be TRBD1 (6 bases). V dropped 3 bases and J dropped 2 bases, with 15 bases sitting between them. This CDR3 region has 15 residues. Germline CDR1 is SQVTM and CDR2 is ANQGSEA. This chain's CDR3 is CSVEGGRDNTDTQYF. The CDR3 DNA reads TGCAGCGTTGAGGGTGGTAGGGACAACACAGATACGCAGTATTTT.

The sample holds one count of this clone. The CDR3 bases are TGTGCCAGCCGGAGCAGGGCATACCAAGAGACCCAGTACTTC. It encodes CASRSRAYQETQYF. This rearrangement joins TRBV6-5 to TRBJ2-5; maybe TRBD1 (5 bases). The CDR3 runs to 14 residues. The germline V gene encodes CDR1 MNHEY and CDR2 SVGAGI. V lost 8 bases and J lost 0, with 13 bases in between.

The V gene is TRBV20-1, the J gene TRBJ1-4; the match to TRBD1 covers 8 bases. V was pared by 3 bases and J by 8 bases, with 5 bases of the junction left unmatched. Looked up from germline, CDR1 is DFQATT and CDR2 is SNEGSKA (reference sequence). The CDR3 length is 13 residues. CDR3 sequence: CSASQGAEEKLFF. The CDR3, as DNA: TGCAGTGCTAGTCAGGGGGCGGAGGAAAAACTGTTTTTT.

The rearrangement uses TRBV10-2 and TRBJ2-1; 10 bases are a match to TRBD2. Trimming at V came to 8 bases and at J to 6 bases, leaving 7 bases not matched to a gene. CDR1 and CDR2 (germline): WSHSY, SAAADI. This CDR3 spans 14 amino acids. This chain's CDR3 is CASLWPSGGNEQFF. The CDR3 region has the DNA TGCGCCAGCTTATGGCCTAGCGGGGGCAATGAGCAGTTCTTC.

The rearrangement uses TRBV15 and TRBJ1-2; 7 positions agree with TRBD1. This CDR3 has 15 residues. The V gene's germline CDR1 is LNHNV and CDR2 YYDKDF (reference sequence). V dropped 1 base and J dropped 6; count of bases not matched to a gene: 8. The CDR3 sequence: CATSRGIVTGHGYTF. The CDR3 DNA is TGTGCCACCAGCAGAGGAATTGTGACAGGGCATGGCTACACCTTC. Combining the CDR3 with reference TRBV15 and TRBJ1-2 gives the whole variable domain DAMVIQNPRYQVTQFGKPVTLSCSQTLNHNVMYWYQQKSSQAPKLLFHYYDKDFNNEADTPDNFQSRRPNTSFCFLDIRSPGLGDTAMYLCATSRGIVTGHGYTFGSGTRLTVV.

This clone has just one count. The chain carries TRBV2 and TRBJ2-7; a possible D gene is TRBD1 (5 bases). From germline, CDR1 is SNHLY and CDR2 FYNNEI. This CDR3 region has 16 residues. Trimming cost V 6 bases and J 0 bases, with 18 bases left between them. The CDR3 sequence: CASSDPQGMGSYEQYF. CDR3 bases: TGTGCCAGCAGCGATCCTCAGGGTATGGGCTCCTACGAGCAGTACTTC.

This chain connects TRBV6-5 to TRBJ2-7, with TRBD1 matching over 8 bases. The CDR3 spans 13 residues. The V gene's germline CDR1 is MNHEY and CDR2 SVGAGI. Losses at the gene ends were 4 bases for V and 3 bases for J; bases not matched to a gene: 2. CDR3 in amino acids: CASSSGQGYEQYF. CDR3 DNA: TGTGCCAGCAGTTCTGGACAGGGCTACGAGCAGTACTTC.

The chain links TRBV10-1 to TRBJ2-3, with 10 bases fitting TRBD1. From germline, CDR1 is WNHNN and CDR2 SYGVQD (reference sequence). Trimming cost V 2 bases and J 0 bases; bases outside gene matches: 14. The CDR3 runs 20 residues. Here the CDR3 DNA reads TGCGCCAGCAGTGAGGGTGTGGGGACAGGGGACATCTTAAGCACAGATACGCAGTATTTT. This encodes CASSEGVGTGDILSTDTQYF.

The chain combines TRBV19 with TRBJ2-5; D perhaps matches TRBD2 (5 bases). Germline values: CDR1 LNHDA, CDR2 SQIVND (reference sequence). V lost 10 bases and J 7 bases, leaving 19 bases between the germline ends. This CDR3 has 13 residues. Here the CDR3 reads CATRSREHRTQYF. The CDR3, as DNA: TGTGCCACTAGATCGAGGGAACATAGGACCCAGTACTTC.

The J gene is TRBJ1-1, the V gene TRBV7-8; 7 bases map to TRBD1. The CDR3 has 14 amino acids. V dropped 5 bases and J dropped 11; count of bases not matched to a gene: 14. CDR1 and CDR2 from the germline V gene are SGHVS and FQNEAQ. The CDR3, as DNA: TGTGCCAGCAGCCAACCGTACAGGGGAGGAAGTGCTTTCTTT. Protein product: CASSQPYRGGSAFF.

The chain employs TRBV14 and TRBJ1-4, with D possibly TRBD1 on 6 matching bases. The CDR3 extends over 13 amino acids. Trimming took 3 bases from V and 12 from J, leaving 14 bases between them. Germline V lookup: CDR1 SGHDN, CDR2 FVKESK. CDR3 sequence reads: CASSQIQGRELFF. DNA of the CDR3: TGTGCCAGCAGCCAGATTCAGGGGAGGGAACTGTTTTTT. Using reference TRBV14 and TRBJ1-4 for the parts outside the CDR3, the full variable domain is EAGVTQFPSHSVIEKGQTVTLRCDPISGHDNLYWYRRVMGKEIKFLLHFVKESKQDESGMPNNRFLAERTGGTYSTLKVQPAELEDSGVYFCASSQIQGRELFFGSGTQLSVL.

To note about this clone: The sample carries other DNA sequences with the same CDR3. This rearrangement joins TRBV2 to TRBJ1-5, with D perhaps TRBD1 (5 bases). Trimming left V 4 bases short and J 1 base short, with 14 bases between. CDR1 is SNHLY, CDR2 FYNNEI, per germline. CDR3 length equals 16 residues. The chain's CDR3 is CASSVYRGESNQPQHF. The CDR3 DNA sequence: TGTGCCAGCAGTGTCTATCGGGGGGAAAGCAATCAGCCCCAGCATTTT.

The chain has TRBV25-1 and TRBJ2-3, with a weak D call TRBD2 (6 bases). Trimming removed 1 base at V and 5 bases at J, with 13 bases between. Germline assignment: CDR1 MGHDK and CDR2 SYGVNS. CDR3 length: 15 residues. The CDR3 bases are TGTGCCAGCAGTGAATGGAGACTAGGTCAAGATACGCAGTATTTT. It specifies CASSEWRLGQDTQYF.

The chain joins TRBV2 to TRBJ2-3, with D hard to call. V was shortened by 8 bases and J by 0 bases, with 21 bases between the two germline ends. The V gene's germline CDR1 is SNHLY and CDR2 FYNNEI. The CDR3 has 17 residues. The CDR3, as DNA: TGTGCCAGCTCCGGCCCTGTCGTTAGCTCTAGCACAGATACGCAGTATTTT. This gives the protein CASSGPVVSSSTDTQYF.

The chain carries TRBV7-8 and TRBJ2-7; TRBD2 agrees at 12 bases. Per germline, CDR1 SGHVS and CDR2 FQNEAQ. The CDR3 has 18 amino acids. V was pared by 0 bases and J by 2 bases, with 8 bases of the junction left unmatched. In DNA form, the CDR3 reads TGTGCCAGCAGCTTAGCATCCCGACTAGCGGGGGTGACCTACGAGCAGTACTTC. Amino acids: CASSLASRLAGVTYEQYF.

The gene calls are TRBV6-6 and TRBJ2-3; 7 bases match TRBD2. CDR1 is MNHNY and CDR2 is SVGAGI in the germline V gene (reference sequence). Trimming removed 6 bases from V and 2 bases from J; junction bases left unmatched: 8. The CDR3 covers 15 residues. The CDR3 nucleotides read TGTGCCAGCAGCTCCCCCGGGACTAACACAGATACGCAGTATTTT. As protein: CASSSPGTNTDTQYF.